The 26 T cell receptor beta chains below come from one sample, sequenced in a study of T cells after yellow fever vaccination (dated by TCRdb to between 2019 and 2020). The label giving this sample's treatment or condition can be read as: live attenuated yellow fever vaccine strain. The library was made by 5' RACE. Sequencing used an Illumina HiSeq 2500. The raw public reads went through TCRdb reprocessing: fastp at Q25, MiXCR clone calling, in-frame beta chains kept. One record per CDR3 amino acid sequence lists the most common genes and DNA. Counted in this sample were under 700,000 distinct CDR3 sequences; about a sixth of them appeared once. The ten largest account for approximately 15% of the sample. This specimen was PBMCs, taken 4 to 6 days after the first yellow fever vaccination. These receptors all come from a man aged 18 to 30 who received the YFV17D yellow fever vaccine.

This clonotype was detected only a few times. This chain's CDR3 is CASSPPPGPAIQETQYF. CDR3 in DNA: TGTGCCAGCAGCCCCCCCCCTGGTCCAGCGATCCAAGAGACCCAGTACTTC. The chain combines TRBV5-6 with TRBJ2-5; no clear D. CDR3 size: 17 residues. V dropped 4 bases and J dropped 1 base, with 20 bases sitting between them. CDR1 is SGHDT, CDR2 YYEEEE, per germline. The variable domain in full, completed from reference TRBV5-6 and TRBJ2-5, reads DAGVTQSPTHLIKTRGQQVTLRCSPKSGHDTVSWYQQALGQGPQFIFQYYEEEERQRGNFPDRFSGHQFPNYSSELNVNALLLGDSALYLCASSPPPGPAIQETQYFGPGTRLLVL.

This chain links TRBV12-3 or TRBV12-4 with TRBJ2-1; 13 bases agree with TRBD2. V lost 5 bases to trimming and J lost 0 bases; unmatched junction nucleotides: 10. This CDR3 has 19 amino acids. The CDR3 bases are TGTGCCAGCAGTCGACTAGCGGGGGGTTCCCAGATCTCCTACAATGAGCAGTTCTTC. Translation gives CASSRLAGGSQISYNEQFF.

This clonotype was seen ten or more times. The chain carries TRBV12-3 or TRBV12-4 and TRBJ2-3, with 8 bases aligning to TRBD2. Losses at the gene ends were 4 bases for V and 9 bases for J; bases not matched to a gene: 6. The CDR3 spans 13 residues. CDR3 loop: CASSSPIAGTQYF. Here the CDR3 DNA reads TGTGCCAGCAGTTCACCTATAGCGGGGACGCAGTATTTT.

The V call is TRBV7-9, the J call TRBJ1-1; TRBD1 matches 7 bases. Germline V gene lookup returns CDR1 SEHNR and CDR2 FQNEAQ (reference sequence). The CDR3 has 16 residues. With V trimmed by 0 bases and J by 5 bases, 9 bases remained unmatched. The CDR3 nucleotides read TGTGCCAGCAGCTTAGCGAGGGGGCAGGGAGGGACTGAAGCTTTCTTT. Its protein is CASSLARGQGGTEAFF. Full variable domain (outside the CDR3, taken from reference TRBV7-9 and TRBJ1-1): DTGVSQNPRHKITKRGQNVTFRCDPISEHNRLYWYRQTLGQGPEFLTYFQNEAQLEKSRLLSDRFSAERPKGSFSTLEIQRTEQGDSAMYLCASSLARGQGGTEAFFGQGTRLTVV.

This clonotype was seen a handful of times. This sequence joins TRBV6-2 or TRBV6-3 and TRBJ1-6; TRBD1 matches 9 bases. Germline CDR1 is MNHEY and CDR2 is SVGEGT. This CDR3 spans 15 amino acids. The J segment lost 10 bases and the V segment lost 5 bases, leaving 9 bases of the junction unmatched. DNA for the CDR3: TGTGCCAGCAGTCCTCTGGACAGGGGAGGATCACCCCTCCACTTT. Amino acid sequence: CASSPLDRGGSPLHF.

This clonotype was found a few times. The V call is TRBV18, the J call TRBJ1-2; tentative D call: TRBD1 (6 bases). CDR3 length: 14 residues. In germline, CDR1 is KGHSH, CDR2 LQKENI. V dropped 0 bases and J dropped 6 bases, with 11 bases sitting between them. CDR3 bases: TGTGCCAGCTCACCACCCACAGGGAGGCATGGCTACACCTTC. Amino acids: CASSPPTGRHGYTF.

This clonotype was detected a few times. The V and J genes are TRBV7-9 and TRBJ2-5; a possible D gene is TRBD2 (6 bases). The germline CDR1 and CDR2 sequences are SEHNR and FQNEAQ (reference sequence). With 2 bases removed from V and 5 bases from J, the gap between germline ends came to 12 bases. The CDR3 contains 14 residues. In DNA, the CDR3 is TGTGCCAGCAGCTTATCCCAGGGAGGCGAGACCCAGTACTTC. Its protein product is CASSLSQGGETQYF.

This clonotype was recorded a few times. This sequence joins TRBV29-1 and TRBJ2-5; 8 bases are shared with TRBD2. The CDR3 loop spans 14 amino acids. Losses at the gene ends were 4 bases for V and 5 bases for J; bases not matched to a gene: 9. Germline V gene lookup returns CDR1 SQVTM and CDR2 ANQGSEA. The CDR3 sequence: CSVAVGGAQETQYF. The CDR3, as DNA: TGCAGCGTTGCGGTCGGGGGGGCCCAGGAGACCCAGTACTTC.

The chain couples TRBV29-1 to TRBJ2-5; no reliable D call. The CDR3 extends over 13 amino acids. Trimming left V 0 bases short and J 5 bases short, with 10 bases between. Germline CDR1 reads SQVTM; CDR2 reads ANQGSEA. CDR3 amino acids: CSVEEIEWETQYF. The CDR3 DNA is TGCAGCGTTGAAGAGATTGAGTGGGAGACCCAGTACTTC.

The V and J genes are TRBV20-1 and TRBJ1-1; TRBD1 aligns across 7 bases. The CDR3 sequence is 14 residues long. Germline V gene sequence: CDR1 DFQATT, CDR2 SNEGSKA (reference sequence). V was clipped by 4 bases and J by 2 bases; unmatched bases: 7. In DNA form, the CDR3 reads TGCAGTGCTATCCCCGGGACAGCTAACACTGAAGCTTTCTTT. Its translation is CSAIPGTANTEAFF.

The chain combines TRBV5-4 with TRBJ2-3; D not resolved. CDR1 is SGHNT and CDR2 is YYREEE in the germline V gene (reference sequence). The CDR3 runs 16 residues. Trimming shortened V by 2 bases and J by 2 bases, and 15 bases separated the two germline ends. CDR3: CASSLSLMEATDTQYF. In DNA, the CDR3 is TGTGCCAGCAGCTTATCCCTCATGGAAGCCACAGATACGCAGTATTTT. Filled out from reference TRBV5-4 and TRBJ2-3, the complete variable domain reads ETGVTQSPTHLIKTRGQQVTLRCSSQSGHNTVSWYQQALGQGPQFIFQYYREEENGRGNFPPRFSGLQFPNYSSELNVNALELDDSALYLCASSLSLMEATDTQYFGPGTRLTVL.

This clonotype was detected only a few times. The V gene is TRBV18, the J gene TRBJ2-5; D is unresolved. The CDR3 contains 12 residues. From germline, CDR1 is KGHSH and CDR2 LQKENI. The V and J ends lost 0 bases and 7 bases respectively, with 6 bases between them. Here the CDR3 reads CASSPPTGTQYF. For the CDR3, the DNA is TGTGCCAGCTCACCACCGACCGGGACCCAGTACTTC.

There are a few counts of this clonotype. The rearrangement joins TRBV5-5 to TRBJ2-1, with 9 bases lining up with TRBD2. Per germline, CDR1 SGHKS and CDR2 YYEKEE (reference sequence). Trimming at V came to 4 bases and at J to 0 bases, leaving 8 bases not matched to a gene. The CDR3 contains 17 residues. CDR3 residues: CASSKGGGASSYNEQFF. The CDR3 nucleotides read TGTGCCAGCAGCAAAGGCGGGGGGGCGAGCTCCTACAATGAGCAGTTCTTC.

For the CDR3, the DNA is TGCGCCAGCAGCACGGACCCTTATGAGGGGGAGCTGTTTTTT. Translation gives CASSTDPYEGELFF. The rearrangement links TRBV5-1 to TRBJ2-2; D remains unclear. The CDR3 sequence is 14 residues long. With 4 bases removed from V and 8 bases from J, the gap between germline ends came to 15 bases. The germline V gene has CDR1 SGHRS and CDR2 YFSETQ.

This clonotype occurred a few times. The V call is TRBV19, the J call TRBJ1-2; D is possibly TRBD1 (5 bases). Between the trimmed V and J ends, which lost 0 bases and 8 bases, there was a span of 13 bases. Germline V CDR1 and CDR2: LNHDA, SQIVND (reference sequence). The CDR3 contains 14 residues. CDR3 bases: TGTGCCAGTAGTATAGATCGCCGGGGCGGAGGCTACACCTTC. This gives the protein CASSIDRRGGGYTF. Looking up the rest from reference TRBV19 and TRBJ1-2 gives the full variable domain: DGGITQSPKYLFRKEGQNVTLSCEQNLNHDAMYWYRQDPGQGLRLIYYSQIVNDFQKGDIAEGYSVSREKKESFPLTVTSAQKNPTAFYLCASSIDRRGGGYTFGSGTRLTVV.

The V and J genes are TRBV30 and TRBJ1-1; D is undetermined. Trimming took off 5 bases at V and 7 bases at J, with 14 bases between the two ends. Germline V gene data show CDR1 as GTSNPN and CDR2 as SVGIG (reference sequence). The CDR3 is 12 residues long. The CDR3 nucleotides read TGTGCCTGGGGAAGGAGGGAGGGTGAAGCTTTCTTT. Encoded protein: CAWGRREGEAFF. Full variable domain (missing parts from reference TRBV30 and TRBJ1-1): SQTIHQWPATLVQPVGSPLSLECTVEGTSNPNLYWYRQAAGRGLQLLFYSVGIGQISSEVPQNLSASRPQDRQFILSSKKLLLSDSGFYLCAWGRREGEAFFGQGTRLTVV.

The J gene is TRBJ2-2, the V gene TRBV18, with D unresolved. The CDR3 has 15 amino acids. V gave up 2 bases and J gave up 5 bases, with 12 bases separating them. Germline CDR1 and CDR2: KGHSH and LQKENI. CDR3 coding DNA: TGTGCCAGCTCACCATGGGAAGGCGCTACCGGGGAGCTGTTTTTT. Protein product: CASSPWEGATGELFF.

The CDR3 here is CASSLRSWRTGGNTIYF. The CDR3 bases are TGTGCCAGCAGTTTAAGAAGCTGGCGTACAGGGGGGAACACCATATATTTT. The chain joins TRBV28 to TRBJ1-3; the match to TRBD1 covers 8 bases. Germline V gene sequence: CDR1 MDHEN, CDR2 SYDVKM. The V gene end was trimmed by 2 bases and the J gene end by 7 bases; junction bases not matched to a gene: 13. The CDR3 has 17 amino acids. Full variable domain (missing parts from reference TRBV28 and TRBJ1-3): DVKVTQSSRYLVKRTGEKVFLECVQDMDHENMFWYRQDPGLGLRLIYFSYDVKMKEKGDIPEGYSVSREKKERFSLILESASTNQTSMYLCASSLRSWRTGGNTIYFGEGSWLTVV.

The V call is TRBV11-2, the J call TRBJ2-1, with 8 bases matching TRBD1. CDR3 length: 18 amino acids. From germline, CDR1 is SGHAT and CDR2 FQNNGV. V was clipped by 7 bases and J by 1 base; unmatched bases: 15. As DNA, the CDR3 is TGTGCCAGCACCAAGGACAGGGTAAGAAGTAGGTCCTACAATGAGCAGTTCTTC. Encoded protein: CASTKDRVRSRSYNEQFF.

This clonotype was found a few times. The rearrangement links TRBV20-1 to TRBJ1-2; 7 bases map to TRBD1. Germline V CDR1 and CDR2: DFQATT, SNEGSKA (reference sequence). V was clipped by 5 bases and J by 6 bases; unmatched bases: 6. The CDR3 is 12 residues long. CDR3 sequence reads: CSAYRGGDGYTF. The CDR3 coding sequence is TGCAGTGCTTACAGGGGAGGCGATGGCTACACCTTC.

The gene calls are TRBV4-3 and TRBJ1-6, with a possible D match to TRBD1 (5 bases). CDR3 length: 15 amino acids. V shed 1 base and J shed 3 bases, with 7 bases lying between them. CDR1 is LGHNA and CDR2 is YSLEER in the germline V gene. CDR3 DNA sequence: TGCGCCAGCAGCCAAGGGGGGGACTATAATTCACCCCTCCACTTT. It codes for CASSQGGDYNSPLHF.

The chain employs TRBV5-5 and TRBJ1-4, with D tentatively TRBD1 (6 bases). V was clipped by 4 bases and J by 4 bases, with 17 bases between them. The CDR3 contains 16 residues. Germline assignment: CDR1 SGHKS and CDR2 YYEKEE (reference sequence). CDR3 region: CASSGGTSSLNEKLFF. CDR3 nucleotide sequence: TGTGCCAGCAGCGGGGGGACATCCTCACTTAATGAAAAACTGTTTTTT.

There are a few counts of this clonotype. Here the CDR3 reads CASSPLSGLLNQPQHF. The CDR3 DNA is TGTGCCAGCAGTCCCCTAAGTGGGTTATTAAATCAGCCCCAGCATTTT. The rearrangement joins TRBV12-3 or TRBV12-4 to TRBJ1-5; the D is unclear. The CDR3 is 16 amino acids. V lost 5 bases and J lost 4, with 18 bases in between.

This clonotype was seen a few times. The CDR3 is CASSQGSGETQYF. CDR3 coding DNA: TGCGCCAGCAGCCAAGGATCTGGAGAGACCCAGTACTTC. The J gene is TRBJ2-5, the V gene TRBV4-3; D gene uncertain. Germline CDR1 reads LGHNA; CDR2 reads YSLEER. The CDR3 contains 13 residues. Trimming pared 1 base from V and 4 bases from J, leaving 7 bases between.

For the CDR3, the DNA is TGCAGTGCCACGGGACCGAATCAGCCCCAGCATTTT. This gives the protein CSATGPNQPQHF. J is TRBJ1-5 and V is TRBV20-1; the D gene is possibly TRBD1 (5 bases). Per germline, CDR1 DFQATT and CDR2 SNEGSKA (reference sequence). The V and J ends lost 6 bases and 4 bases respectively, with 10 bases between them. This CDR3 has 12 amino acids.

The chain joins TRBV6-5 to TRBJ1-1; maybe TRBD1 (5 bases). CDR1 and CDR2 (germline): MNHEY, SVGAGI. The CDR3 extends over 11 amino acids. The V end lost 8 bases, the J end lost 10 bases, and 14 bases lay between the germline ends. CDR3 nucleotides: TGTGCCAGCGGTACGACAGTGGGAGCTTTCTTT. Translated, it gives CASGTTVGAFF.